In its sample, the clone carrying this T cell receptor beta chain was seen many times. The source of the sample is a study of T cells in Graves' hyperthyroidism and ophthalmopathy. TCR beta CDR3 region amplification was performed from RNA transcripts. In the first-round RT-PCR of the TCR CDR3, the HTBI primer set was used. TCRdb re-analysed the multiplex PCR reads in MiXCR, keeping a single row per CDR3 protein. The table lists under 350,000 distinct CDR3 sequences, roughly a fifth of them singletons, with over 45% in the top ten. The origin of this receptor is a woman in her forties or fifties with Graves' hyperthyroidism. Sequencing was carried out using blood.

Here the CDR3 reads CASSLGPSGSSYNEQFF. CDR3 DNA: TGCGCCAGCAGCTTGGGGCCTAGCGGGAGCTCCTACAATGAGCAGTTCTTC. The rearrangement links TRBV5-1 to TRBJ2-1; 10 bases are shared with TRBD2. Germline-derived CDR1 and CDR2 are SGHRS and YFSETQ. The ends lost 0 bases at V and 0 bases at J; junction bases unmatched: 3. This CDR3 region has 17 residues.